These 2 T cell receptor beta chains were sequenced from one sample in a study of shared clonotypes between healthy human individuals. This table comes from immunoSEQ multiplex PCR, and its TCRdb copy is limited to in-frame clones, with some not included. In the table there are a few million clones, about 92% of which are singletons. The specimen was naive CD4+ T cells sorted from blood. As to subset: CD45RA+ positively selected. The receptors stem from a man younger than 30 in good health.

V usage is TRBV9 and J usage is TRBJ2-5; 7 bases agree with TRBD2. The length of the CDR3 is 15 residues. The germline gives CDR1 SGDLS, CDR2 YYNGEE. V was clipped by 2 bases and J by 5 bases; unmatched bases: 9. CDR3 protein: CASSVGQTGRETQYF. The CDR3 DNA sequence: TGTGCCAGCAGCGTTGGACAAACCGGGAGGGAGACCCAGTACTTC.

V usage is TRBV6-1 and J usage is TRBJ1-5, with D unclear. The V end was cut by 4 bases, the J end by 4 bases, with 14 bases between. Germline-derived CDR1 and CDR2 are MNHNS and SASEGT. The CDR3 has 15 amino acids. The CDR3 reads CASSAKAGPNQPQHF. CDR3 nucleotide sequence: TGTGCCAGCAGTGCTAAGGCAGGTCCTAATCAGCCCCAGCATTTT.